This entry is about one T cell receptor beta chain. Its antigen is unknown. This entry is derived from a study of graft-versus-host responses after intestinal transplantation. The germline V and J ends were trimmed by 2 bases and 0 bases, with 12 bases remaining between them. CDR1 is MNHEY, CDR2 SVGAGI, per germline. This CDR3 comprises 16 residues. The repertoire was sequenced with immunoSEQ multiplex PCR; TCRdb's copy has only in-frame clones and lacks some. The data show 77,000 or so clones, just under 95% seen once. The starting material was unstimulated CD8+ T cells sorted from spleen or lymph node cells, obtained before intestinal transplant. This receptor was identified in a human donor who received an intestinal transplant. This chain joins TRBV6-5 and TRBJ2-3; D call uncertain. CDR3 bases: TGTGCCAGCAGTTACGGGCGGCCAGTTAGCACAGATACGCAGTATTTT. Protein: CASSYGRPVSTDTQYF.